The subject of this entry is one T cell receptor beta chain. No cognate antigen has been identified for it. No per-base quality is available; no much larger clone lies one base away. The germline V gene specifies SNHLY as CDR1 and FYNNEI as CDR2. Taken from cysteine to phenylalanine, the CDR3 has 15 residues. The entry retains the CDR3 DNA only, 45 bases that are in frame from base 1. At the junction V is shortened by 8 bases and J by 4 bases, with 17 bases in between. Reading the label with the study, this specimen's treatment or condition is: in vitro stimulation with specific CMV peptide epitopes to enrich CMV-specific T cells. These data belong to a study of T cell repertoires in cytomegalovirus infection (dated by TCRdb to 2018 to 2020). Looking at the study overall: Recently identified HLA-C-restricted CMV epitopes, whose presentation resists viral immunomodulation, were targeted by peptide stimulations together with well-studied HLA-B-restricted epitopes. Donor HLA type was relevant to the analysis, as public TCR beta signatures indicated carriage of CMV infection together with the matching HLA type. The research as a whole found: Cumulative frequency of public TCR beta family members discriminated carriers of CMV infection plus the relevant HLA type in this cohort and an independent roughly 330-donor cohort. The ex vivo response was dominated by HLA-C-restricted CMV-specific TCR beta clonotypes, and the single most frequent clonotype in two of eight donors was supplied by these HLA-C-restricted clonotypes.

TCRdb shows the sequencer as Illumina HiSeq 1500. The public reads were reprocessed in TCRdb via fastp at Q25 and MiXCR, keeping in-frame beta chains. Each CDR3 protein appears once, grouped with its most common genes and DNA. The sample table records about 770,000 distinct CDR3 sequences; under 35% of these occur just once. The ten biggest clones cover around 13% of the sample. This clonotype was sampled from a human donor in good health (CMV status not recorded). Some clones in this sample may be carry-over from other donors' samples. The rearranged chain carries TRBV2 and TRBJ2-2; the D gene lacks a confident call. The input for sequencing was cultured CD8+ T cells from PBMCs, taken from culture after CMV antigen stimulation. The CDR3 protein sequence reads: CASVSEPGLTGELFF. The sequence in DNA is TGTGCCAGCGTCTCCGAGCCAGGCCTCACCGGGGAGCTGTTTTTT.